The rows below give T cell receptor beta chains drawn from one sample of a study of Ad26.COV2.S vaccination and SARS-CoV-2 variants. Sequencing used immunoSEQ multiplex PCR; TCRdb keeps in-frame clones, though not all of them. The table includes around 320,000 clones, roughly 86% detected once. The source material was peripheral blood, sampled in a trial of Ad26.COV2.S vaccine versus placebo. The receptors were sampled from a person between 18 and 60 years old who received the Ad26.COV2.S COVID-19 vaccine or a placebo. CDR3s include the opening cysteine and the closing phenylalanine or tryptophan. A D gene is named only where the DNA matches it firmly. Clone size is given for some rows only: seen once, a few or many times, or a class if the clone is expanded.

D gene | clone size | J gene | V gene | CDR3 protein | CDR3 DNA
- | - | TRBJ1-6 | TRBV19 | CASSYQGADLPLHF | TGTGCCAGTAGCTACCAAGGGGCAGATTTGCCCCTCCACTTT
TRBD1 | - | TRBJ2-2 | TRBV4-3 | CASSQDLGLGTGVKRELFF | TGCGCCAGCAGCCAAGATCTGGGGCTCGGGACAGGGGTAAAGCGGGAGCTGTTTTTT
TRBD1 | few | TRBJ2-7 | TRBV5-4 | CASSSGQGVSYEQYF | TGTGCCAGCAGCTCGGGACAGGGGGTCTCCTACGAGCAGTACTTC
- | few | TRBJ1-2 | TRBV5-4 | CASSLVDRGNYGYTF | TGTGCCAGCAGCTTGGTGGACCGGGGCAACTATGGCTACACCTTC
- | once | TRBJ2-3 | TRBV6-4 | CASSAGTSTDTQYF | TGTGCCAGCAGTGCTGGGACTAGCACAGATACGCAGTATTTT
- | - | TRBJ2-7 | TRBV5-6 | CASSLARVGEQYF | TGTGCCAGCAGCTTGGCGCGGGTGGGGGAGCAGTACTTC
- | - | TRBJ1-6 | TRBV19 | CASSIATGPHNSPLHF | TGTGCCAGTAGTATAGCAACCGGGCCGCATAATTCACCCCTCCACTTT
- | - | TRBJ1-5 | TRBV30 | CAWSGRTRWQSGFVGNQPQHF | TGTGCCTGGAGTGGCAGGACGAGGTGGCAGAGTGGGTTTGTGGGCAATCAGCCCCAGCATTTT
- | - | TRBJ2-1 | TRBV7-2 | CASSLVGGSRTRSYNEQFF | TGTGCCAGCAGCTTAGTCGGAGGGAGTCGAACGAGGTCCTACAATGAGCAGTTCTTC
- | - | TRBJ1-6 | TRBV3-1/TRBV3-2 | CASSQDPRAYLHNSPLHF | TGTGCCAGCAGCCAAGATCCCCGGGCTTACCTCCATAATTCACCCCTCCACTTT
- | once | TRBJ1-3 | TRBV5-1 | CASSRNGGEGNTIYF | TGCGCCAGCAGCCGTAATGGGGGAGAAGGAAACACCATATATTTT
TRBD2 | - | TRBJ2-3 | TRBV7-7 | CASSLGSGGTTDTQYF | TGTGCCAGCAGCTTAGGTAGCGGGGGGACGACAGATACGCAGTATTTT
- | once | TRBJ2-1 | TRBV24-1 | CATSDGQNINNEQFF | TGTGCCACCAGTGACGGACAGAATATCAACAATGAGCAGTTCTTC
- | - | TRBJ1-2 | TRBV9 | CASSVASGGGYGYTF | TGTGCCAGCAGCGTAGCTTCGGGGGGAGGTTATGGCTACACCTTC
TRBD1 | once | TRBJ1-2 | TRBV3-1/TRBV3-2 | CASSQESLTGVNYGYTF | TGTGCCAGCAGCCAAGAATCTCTGACAGGGGTAAATTATGGCTACACCTTC
- | - | TRBJ1-4 | TRBV30 | CAWSAQEKLFF | TGTGCCTGGAGCGCCCAGGAAAAACTGTTTTTT
- | - | TRBJ2-2 | TRBV11-2 | CASSLIRTTNTGELFF | TGTGCCAGCAGCTTAATCAGAACCACGAACACCGGGGAGCTGTTTTTT
- | - | TRBJ1-2 | TRBV5-1 | CASSLDGQSYGYTF | TGCGCCAGCAGCTTGGATGGCCAATCCTATGGCTACACCTTC
- | - | TRBJ2-1 | TRBV6-5 | CASRRDGYNEQFF | TGTGCCAGCAGAAGGGACGGCTACAATGAGCAGTTCTTC
TRBD1 | - | TRBJ2-3 | TRBV27 | CASSASTGRSTDTQYF | TGTGCCAGCAGTGCCTCGACAGGGCGGAGCACAGATACGCAGTATTTT
TRBD2 | - | TRBJ2-3 | TRBV5-1 | CASSLGSGGNPDTQYF | TGCGCCAGCAGCTTGGGGAGCGGGGGAAACCCAGATACGCAGTATTTT
- | - | TRBJ2-2 | TRBV3-1/TRBV3-2 | CASSPTVGSGNTGELFF | TGTGCCAGCAGCCCCACTGTGGGTAGCGGAAACACCGGGGAGCTGTTTTTT
- | - | TRBJ2-2 | TRBV4-2 | CASSQEGGPGELFF | TGTGCCAGCAGCCAAGAGGGGGGGCCCGGGGAGCTGTTTTTT
- | - | TRBJ2-2 | TRBV18 | CASSMGDLGELFF | TGTGCCAGCTCAATGGGGGATCTCGGGGAGCTGTTTTTT
- | - | TRBJ2-1 | TRBV7-2 | CASSLRRGGLSYNEQFF | TGTGCCAGCAGCTTAAGGCGCGGGGGCCTTTCCTACAATGAGCAGTTCTTC
- | once | TRBJ1-1 | TRBV5-6 | CASSSGGRGTEAFF | TGTGCCAGCAGCTCGGGGGGGCGGGGGACTGAAGCTTTCTTT
TRBD1 | - | TRBJ2-5 | TRBV6-2/TRBV6-3 | CASSSGQGVETQYF | TGTGCCAGCAGTTCGGGACAGGGGGTAGAGACCCAGTACTTC
TRBD2 | - | TRBJ2-3 | TRBV15 | CATSRALAGRGTDTQYF | TGTGCCACCAGCAGAGCTCTAGCGGGGAGGGGCACAGATACGCAGTATTTT
- | - | TRBJ1-1 | TRBV18 | CASSTDSLGTEAFF | TGTGCCAGCTCAACGGACAGCCTGGGGACTGAAGCTTTCTTT
- | - | TRBJ2-2 | TRBV9 | CASRRLDQAGELFF | TGTGCCAGCAGGCGACTAGATCAGGCCGGGGAGCTGTTTTTT
- | - | TRBJ2-4 | TRBV29-1 | CSVLGLAKNIQYF | TGCAGCGTTTTGGGACTAGCCAAAAACATTCAGTACTTC
TRBD1 | - | TRBJ1-1 | TRBV7-2 | CASSRASDRGTEAFF | TGTGCCAGCAGCCGTGCATCTGACAGGGGTACTGAAGCTTTCTTT
TRBD1 | - | TRBJ2-1 | TRBV3-1/TRBV3-2 | CASSKRGRGGTPLNEQFF | TGTGCCAGCAGCAAAAGGGGTCGAGGGGGCACCCCCCTCAATGAGCAGTTCTTC
TRBD1 | once | TRBJ1-2 | TRBV29-1 | CSVEQGARVGGYTF | TGCAGCGTTGAGCAGGGGGCCCGGGTAGGTGGCTACACCTTC
TRBD1 | once | TRBJ1-1 | TRBV27 | CASSDDRVTEAFF | TGTGCCAGCAGTGATGACAGGGTCACTGAAGCTTTCTTT
TRBD1 | few | TRBJ1-2 | TRBV7-9 | CASSLSQGASLGYTF | TGTGCCAGCAGCCTCTCCCAGGGGGCCTCGTTGGGCTACACCTTC
- | - | TRBJ1-1 | TRBV29-1 | CSVEEGGGGAFF | TGCAGCGTTGAAGAAGGGGGAGGGGGAGCTTTCTTT
TRBD1 | - | TRBJ2-5 | TRBV28 | CASSYDVGTGGETQYF | TGTGCCAGCAGTTATGACGTCGGGACAGGGGGAGAGACCCAGTACTTC
- | once | TRBJ2-1 | TRBV7-3 | CASSFPPNEQFF | TGTGCCAGCAGCTTTCCCCCCAATGAGCAGTTCTTC
- | - | TRBJ2-1 | TRBV18 | CASSPPGGSSYNEQFF | TGTGCCAGCTCACCACCTGGGGGTAGCTCCTACAATGAGCAGTTCTTC
TRBD1 | - | TRBJ2-7 | TRBV19 | CASRIRDSLSYEQYF | TGTGCCAGCCGTATCCGGGACAGCCTTTCCTACGAGCAGTACTTC
TRBD1 | - | TRBJ2-2 | TRBV4-1 | CASGSTGTANTGELFF | TGCGCCAGCGGGTCCACCGGGACAGCGAACACCGGGGAGCTGTTTTTT
TRBD1 | once | TRBJ1-2 | TRBV5-6 | CASRGWRQGIYGYTF | TGTGCCAGCAGGGGGTGGAGACAGGGAATTTATGGCTACACCTTC
TRBD1 | - | TRBJ1-2 | TRBV5-1 | CASSATGGRYGYTF | TGCGCCAGCAGCGCGACAGGGGGTCGGTATGGCTACACCTTC
- | - | TRBJ1-2 | TRBV27 | CASSFRWQGDGYTF | TGTGCCAGCAGCTTCAGGTGGCAGGGCGATGGCTACACCTTC
- | - | TRBJ1-1 | TRBV9 | CASSVDGIQGAEAFF | TGTGCCAGCAGCGTAGATGGGATTCAGGGCGCTGAAGCTTTCTTT
- | few | TRBJ1-2 | TRBV10-3 | CAISERTAPDYGYTF | TGTGCCATCAGTGAGAGGACAGCTCCAGACTATGGCTACACCTTC
- | - | TRBJ1-1 | TRBV11-2 | CASSETRLEAFF | TGTGCCAGCAGCGAAACGCGATTGGAAGCTTTCTTT
TRBD1 | - | TRBJ2-7 | TRBV6-6 | CASRPGTGAEQYF | TGTGCCAGCAGGCCCGGGACAGGGGCCGAGCAGTACTTC
- | - | TRBJ1-1 | TRBV5-6 | CASSSGLDTEAFF | TGTGCCAGCAGCTCTGGACTGGACACTGAAGCTTTCTTT
- | - | TRBJ2-1 | TRBV6-2/TRBV6-3 | CASSYLGSAGGEQFF | TGTGCCAGCAGTTACTTGGGCTCGGCGGGTGGTGAGCAGTTCTTC
TRBD1 | - | TRBJ1-5 | TRBV19 | CASSRRGQGGNQPQHF | TGTGCCAGTAGCCGGAGGGGACAGGGGGGCAATCAGCCCCAGCATTTT